Presented here are 9 T cell receptor beta chains from one specimen sequenced in a study of cytomegalovirus exposure and HLA in healthy donors. 60 Vbeta and 13 Jbeta primers were used in PCR. The data were produced by immunoSEQ multiplex PCR, yet TCRdb's version contains in-frame clones alone and is incomplete. Here the sample spans under 130,000 clones, under 85% being singletons. What was sequenced was PBMCs. The receptors were gathered from a man aged 25-40 years in good health and CMV-seronegative.

This clone has a single count. The gene calls are TRBV27 and TRBJ1-1, with 8 bases identical to TRBD1. The germline V gene encodes CDR1 MNHEY and CDR2 SMNVEV (reference sequence). The J segment lost 7 bases and the V segment lost 6 bases, leaving 7 bases of the junction unmatched. This CDR3 is 13 amino acids long. Written as DNA, the CDR3 is TGTGCCAGCAGGACAGGGGTGGGGGGTGAAGCTTTCTTT. This translates into CASRTGVGGEAFF.

This clone was detected once. The V call is TRBV5-1, the J call TRBJ1-1, with D unclear. The V and J ends lost 4 bases and 4 bases respectively, with 17 bases between them. This CDR3 is built from 15 residues. The germline V gene encodes CDR1 SGHRS and CDR2 YFSETQ. The CDR3 coding sequence is TGCGCCAGCAGCAATTTCTCTGGGAGGGCCACTGAAGCTTTCTTT. The encoded protein is CASSNFSGRATEAFF. Full variable domain (remainder filled in from reference TRBV5-1 and TRBJ1-1): KAGVTQTPRYLIKTRGQQVTLSCSPISGHRSVSWYQQTPGQGLQFLFEYFSETQRNKGNFPGRFSGRQFSNSRSEMNVSTLELGDSALYLCASSNFSGRATEAFFGQGTRLTVV.

The rearrangement links TRBV4-1 to TRBJ2-3; TRBD2 agrees at 8 bases. CDR3 size: 18 residues. Per germline, CDR1 MGHRA and CDR2 YSYEKL. Trimming cost V 2 bases and J 0 bases; bases outside gene matches: 10. CDR3 bases: TGCGCCAGCAGCCAAATGGTTGGGCGGGGGGACAGCACAGATACGCAGTATTTT. Its protein is CASSQMVGRGDSTDTQYF.

V and J are TRBV19 and TRBJ1-5; maybe TRBD1 (5 bases). CDR3 length: 16 residues. The germline gives CDR1 LNHDA, CDR2 SQIVND (reference sequence). Trimming removed 3 bases from V and 3 bases from J, with 15 bases in between. This chain's CDR3 is CASSIGRGKANQPQHF. The CDR3 DNA is TGTGCCAGTAGTATCGGTCGGGGGAAGGCCAATCAGCCCCAGCATTTT.

The rearrangement uses TRBV23-1 and TRBJ2-4; no reliable D call. TRBV23-1 is annotated as an ORF whose role is uncertain. V lost 5 bases and J lost 0, with 14 bases in between. CDR3 length: 16 amino acids. The CDR3 sequence is CASSATVKLAKNIQYF. In DNA form, the CDR3 reads TGCGCCAGCAGTGCAACTGTAAAGCTAGCCAAAAACATTCAGTACTTC.

This clone was seen only once. The chain links TRBV14 to TRBJ1-1; 11 positions match TRBD1. CDR1 is SGHDN, CDR2 FVKESK, per germline. V lost 4 bases to trimming and J lost 1 base; unmatched junction nucleotides: 5. The CDR3 has 16 residues. CDR3 DNA: TGTGCCAGCAGCCCATTGGACAGGGGGCAGAACACTGAAGCTTTCTTT. Translation: CASSPLDRGQNTEAFF.

The chain carries TRBV18 and TRBJ2-6, with 9 positions matching TRBD1. Germline CDR1 reads KGHSH; CDR2 reads LQKENI. J lost 1 base, V lost 3 bases, and 4 bases had no gene match. This CDR3 is built from 17 residues. Here the CDR3 reads CASSPGQGESGANVLTF. In nucleotides, the CDR3 is TGTGCCAGCTCACCGGGACAGGGAGAGTCTGGGGCCAACGTCCTGACTTTC.

Remarks on this clone: At one end, the junction sequence differs from germline, possibly due to a read error. Other DNA sequences in the sample encode the same CDR3. The chain couples TRBV29-1 to TRBJ2-1, with a weak D call TRBD2 (5 bases). The CDR3 is made up of 13 amino acids. Germline CDR1 and CDR2: SQVTM and ANQGSEA. In DNA form, the CDR3 reads TGCAGTGTTGCAGCGGTGGCTTACAATGAGCAGTTCTTC. This translates into CSVAAVAYNEQFF.

This chain connects TRBV28 to TRBJ1-1; no clear D gene. Germline V gives CDR1 MDHEN, CDR2 SYDVKM. V was pared by 7 bases and J by 3 bases, with 18 bases between. This CDR3 region has 15 residues. CDR3 sequence (DNA): TGTGCCAGCAACCCCCGGGAACGGTGGGACACTGAAGCTTTCTTT. Translating it yields CASNPRERWDTEAFF.